The clone carrying this TCR beta chain has only a few counts. What it recognizes is unknown. This specimen comes from a study of T-cell memory formation after mild COVID-19. Study-wide points: Clones that got smaller from day 15 to 85 had even CD4/CD8, while clones growing later tipped toward CD4+. Cross-reactive memory apparently joined, as some responding clones appeared in pre-infection memory. The CD4+ clones that contracted clustered mainly within CM and EM, and the CD8+ clones concentrated in EMRA.

5'RACE primed from the constant segment yielded TCR alpha and TCR beta cDNA libraries bearing sample barcodes and UMIs. In TCRdb, the 5' RACE reads were re-called with MiXCR into one record per CDR3 protein. The profile shows about 470,000 distinct CDR3 sequences, roughly 23% of them singletons. Germline lookup yields CDR1 SQVTM and CDR2 ANQGSEA. The CDR3 consists of 13 residues. The V end lost 5 bases, the J end lost 2 bases, and 10 bases lay between the germline ends. This TCR was recovered from an adult woman who had mild COVID-19 (a few samples of this study predate the infection). Cell type and time point are not known. The V call is TRBV29-1, the J call TRBJ2-1; D is ambiguous. Sequenced input: PBMCs or a T cell subset sorted from them (not recorded which). CDR3 sequence: CSVRLLTYNEQFF. CDR3 nucleotide sequence: TGCAGCGTTCGGCTACTGACCTACAATGAGCAGTTCTTC.